This TCR beta chain was observed in a study of T cells in Graves' hyperthyroidism and ophthalmopathy. Across the whole study: At the time of initial diagnosis and before any treatment, peripheral blood was collected.

It was RNA transcripts that yielded the amplified TCR beta CDR3 regions. The HTBI primer set served for first-round RT-PCR of the TCR CDR3. MiXCR, applied by TCRdb to the multiplex PCR reads, yields one record per CDR3 protein. The sample includes about 530,000 distinct CDR3 sequences, 17% of them seen just once. The diagnostic basis comprised clinical symptoms, serum thyroxine and TRAb, thyroid ultrasound and orbital computed tomography. As for this clonotype: Its antigen is currently unknown.

The CDR3 consists of 19 residues. Germline CDR1 MDHEN, CDR2 SYDVKM. V dropped 3 bases and J dropped 5; count of bases not matched to a gene: 13. Study findings and constraints: Model output signaled ophthalmopathy a median approximately six months ahead of onset.

This sequence originates from a woman aged 18-29 years with Graves' ophthalmopathy. This chain links TRBV28 with TRBJ2-3; 14 bases map to TRBD2. Material: blood. The CDR3 DNA is TGTGCCAGCAGTTTGATCGTAAGGGGCGGACTAGCGGGGGGAGATACGCAGTATTTT. Protein sequence: CASSLIVRGGLAGGDTQYF.